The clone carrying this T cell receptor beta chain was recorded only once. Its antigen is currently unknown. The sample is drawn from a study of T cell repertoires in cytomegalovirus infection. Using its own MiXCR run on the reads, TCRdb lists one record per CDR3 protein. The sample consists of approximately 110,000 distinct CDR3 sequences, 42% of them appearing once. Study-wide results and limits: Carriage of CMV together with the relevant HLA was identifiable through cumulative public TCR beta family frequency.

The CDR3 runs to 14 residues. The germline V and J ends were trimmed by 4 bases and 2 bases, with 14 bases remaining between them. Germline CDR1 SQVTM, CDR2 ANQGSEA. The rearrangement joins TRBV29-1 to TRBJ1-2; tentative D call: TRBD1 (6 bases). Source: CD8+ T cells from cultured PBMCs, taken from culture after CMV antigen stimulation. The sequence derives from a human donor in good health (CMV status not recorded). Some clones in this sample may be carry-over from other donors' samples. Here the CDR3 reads CSVVNRAPNYGYTF. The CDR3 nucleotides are TGCAGCGTTGTCAACAGGGCCCCCAACTATGGCTACACCTTC.